This T cell receptor beta chain is drawn from a study of blood T cell repertoires in COVID-19. At the level of the study: Sample material is recorded as cDNA or gDNA derived from T cells, B-cell-depleted T cells, or PBMCs.

Trimming shortened V by 3 bases and J by 3 bases, and 11 bases separated the two germline ends. Per germline, CDR1 KGHDR and CDR2 SFDVKD. The CDR3 runs to 15 residues. How the authors handled the data: From reference gene primer amplification, estimates of nucleated cell counts were derived. Assay: immunoSEQ multiplex PCR; the TCRdb copy retains only in-frame clones and omits some. The V and J calls and the clone size are those of that table, but D and trimming were determined from the DNA. The sample lists 250,000 to 350,000 clones, 88% seen once, with 10% to 12% in the top ten. The chain combines TRBV24-1 with TRBJ1-5, with D tentatively TRBD1 (5 bases). Specimen: peripheral blood. The TCR sequence derives from a woman in her twenties or thirties with COVID-19, enrolled during active disease. CDR3 loop: CATSDAQGTNQPQHF. The CDR3, as DNA: TGTGCCACCAGTGATGCGCAGGGTACCAATCAGCCCCAGCATTTT.